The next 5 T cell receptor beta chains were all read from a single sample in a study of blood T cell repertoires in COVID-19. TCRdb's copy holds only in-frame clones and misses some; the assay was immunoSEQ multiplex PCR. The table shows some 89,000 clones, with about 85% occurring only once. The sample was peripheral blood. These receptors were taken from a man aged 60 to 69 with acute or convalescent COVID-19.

DNA for the CDR3: TGTGCCAGCAGACTTAACCCGGGACAGATGTATGGCTACACCTTC. Residues: CASRLNPGQMYGYTF. The V gene is TRBV3-1 (or the pseudogene TRBV3-2), the J gene TRBJ1-2, with 7 nucleotides matching TRBD1. The ends lost 6 bases at V and 5 bases at J; junction bases unmatched: 12. Per germline, CDR1 LGHDT and CDR2 YNNKEL (reference sequence). This CDR3 contains 15 residues.

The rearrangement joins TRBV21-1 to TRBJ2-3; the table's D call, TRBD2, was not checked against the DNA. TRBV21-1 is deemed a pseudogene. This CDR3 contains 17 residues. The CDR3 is CASSKAFMPIRLDTQYF. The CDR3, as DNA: TGTGCCAGCAGCAAAGCTTTTATGCCTATAAGACTGGATACGCAGTATTTT.

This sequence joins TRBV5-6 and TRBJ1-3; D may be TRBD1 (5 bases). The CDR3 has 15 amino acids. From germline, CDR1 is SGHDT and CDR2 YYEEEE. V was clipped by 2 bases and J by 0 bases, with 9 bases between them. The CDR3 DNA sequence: TGTGCCAGCAGCTTCCGACAGACCTCTGGAAACACCATATATTTT. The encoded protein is CASSFRQTSGNTIYF.

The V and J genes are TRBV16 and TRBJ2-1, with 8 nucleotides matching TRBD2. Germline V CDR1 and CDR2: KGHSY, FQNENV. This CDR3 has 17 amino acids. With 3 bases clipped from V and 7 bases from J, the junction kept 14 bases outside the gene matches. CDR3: CASSQYGRAILSNEQFF. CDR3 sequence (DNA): TGTGCCAGCAGCCAGTACGGGAGGGCCATTCTGTCGAATGAGCAGTTCTTC.

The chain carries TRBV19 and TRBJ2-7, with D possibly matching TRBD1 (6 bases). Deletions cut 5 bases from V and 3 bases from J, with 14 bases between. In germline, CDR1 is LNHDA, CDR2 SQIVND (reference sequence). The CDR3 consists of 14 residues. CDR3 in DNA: TGTGCCAGTAGTGTACTGAACAGGGTCTACGAGCAGTACTTC. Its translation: CASSVLNRVYEQYF.